The 23 T cell receptor beta chains in this list originate from one sample, sequenced in a study of blood T cells in healthy people across ages (dated by TCRdb to between 2015 and 2016). The method was 5' RACE. Sequencing relied on an Illumina HiSeq 2500. A second roughly 6 to 12 cycle PCR used a sample-barcoded 5' primer and a J-beta primer mix. TCRdb reanalyzed the raw reads on its own, using fastp at Q25 for trimming and MiXCR for clone calling, and kept in-frame beta chains. Rows matching on CDR3 protein sequence are summarized as one entry with the most common DNA and genes. This sample holds over a million distinct CDR3 sequences; approximately 63% were observed only once. The ten largest clones represent 5% to 7% of the sample. Sequenced sample: blood. Receptors originate from a young man in good health.

This chain connects TRBV27 to TRBJ2-5; D not certain. Trimming removed 4 bases from V and 2 bases from J, with 8 bases in between. CDR1 is MNHEY and CDR2 is SMNVEV in the germline V gene (reference sequence). The CDR3 is 13 residues long. This chain's CDR3 is CASSSLAQETQYF. CDR3 sequence (DNA): TGTGCCAGCAGTTCACTGGCACAAGAGACCCAGTACTTC.

J is TRBJ2-5 and V is TRBV6-5; D is undetermined. V was trimmed by 9 bases and J by 5 bases, leaving 19 bases between them. Germline V gene data show CDR1 as MNHEY and CDR2 as SVGAGI. The CDR3 contains 14 residues. The CDR3 sequence is CASAPLVTAETQYF. The CDR3 nucleotides are TGTGCCAGTGCCCCTTTGGTCACTGCGGAGACCCAGTACTTC.

V is TRBV11-2 and J is TRBJ2-7; no firm D call. Looked up from germline, CDR1 is SGHAT and CDR2 is FQNNGV. Trimming removed 1 base at V and 5 bases at J, with 15 bases between. The CDR3 runs to 15 residues. The CDR3 region has the DNA TGTGCCAGCAGCTTAGTTAGTGGCCGAACCCACGAGCAGTACTTC. Its translation: CASSLVSGRTHEQYF.

CDR3 region: CASSLPNSNTEAFF. The CDR3 nucleotides are TGCGCCAGCAGCCTACCTAATTCAAACACTGAAGCTTTCTTT. J is TRBJ1-1 and V is TRBV5-1; D remains ambiguous. Deletions cut 4 bases from V and 2 bases from J, with 12 bases between. The CDR3 length is 14 residues. The germline gives CDR1 SGHRS, CDR2 YFSETQ. The whole variable domain, filled in from reference TRBV5-1 and TRBJ1-1, reads KAGVTQTPRYLIKTRGQQVTLSCSPISGHRSVSWYQQTPGQGLQFLFEYFSETQRNKGNFPGRFSGRQFSNSRSEMNVSTLELGDSALYLCASSLPNSNTEAFFGQGTRLTVV.

V usage is TRBV4-1 and J usage is TRBJ2-3; the match to TRBD2 covers 9 bases. J lost 5 bases, V lost 4 bases, and 7 bases had no gene match. Per germline, CDR1 MGHRA and CDR2 YSYEKL. The CDR3 is 15 residues long. The DNA for the CDR3 is TGCGCCAGCAGCCTCCCGGCGGGAGGGCGAGATACGCAGTATTTT. Translated: CASSLPAGGRDTQYF.

Only one count was recorded for this clonotype. CDR3: CASSGRLAGEGNEQFF. As DNA, the CDR3 is TGTGCCAGCAGCGGGCGACTAGCGGGAGAAGGCAATGAGCAGTTCTTC. The chain joins TRBV3-1 to TRBJ2-1, with 12 bases matching TRBD2. The CDR3 totals 16 residues. Germline V gene lookup returns CDR1 LGHDT and CDR2 YNNKEL (reference sequence). V shed 5 bases and J 6 bases; nucleotides not matched to a gene: 8.

CDR3 nucleotide sequence: TGTGCCAGCTTACGGGAGGGCCTAGATGAGCAGTTCTTC. Its protein product is CASLREGLDEQFF. J is TRBJ2-1 and V is TRBV2; 8 bases are shared with TRBD2. The CDR3 has 13 amino acids. Looked up from germline, CDR1 is SNHLY and CDR2 is FYNNEI. V lost 8 bases, J lost 8 bases, and 8 bases stayed unmatched.

The rearrangement joins TRBV4-3 to TRBJ2-3; 13 nucleotides line up with TRBD2. V shed 3 bases and J 0 bases; nucleotides not matched to a gene: 6. CDR1 is LGHNA, CDR2 YSLEER, per germline. CDR3 length equals 18 residues. The CDR3 coding sequence is TGCGCCAGCAGCCACCCTCGGACTAGCGGGGGCAGCACAGATACGCAGTATTTT. It yields the protein CASSHPRTSGGSTDTQYF.

This clonotype was observed a few times. V gene TRBV9 combines with J gene TRBJ1-4, with a weak D call TRBD1 (6 bases). The CDR3 loop spans 18 amino acids. Per the germline V gene, CDR1 is SGDLS and CDR2 is YYNGEE. The V end lost 3 bases, the J end lost 0 bases, and 18 bases lay between the germline ends. The CDR3 bases are TGTGCCAGCAGCGAGAATACAGGGATGGTGGCAACTAATGAAAAACTGTTTTTT. The encoded protein is CASSENTGMVATNEKLFF.

Only a few counts were recorded for this clonotype. The chain combines TRBV5-4 with TRBJ2-1, with 7 bases identical to TRBD2. Per the germline V gene, CDR1 is SGHNT and CDR2 is YYREEE (reference sequence). Trimming removed 1 base from V and 8 bases from J; junction bases left unmatched: 12. This CDR3 region has 16 residues. CDR3 bases: TGTGCCAGCAGCTTGCCCCTGGGGAGGGAGGGCGATGAGCAGTTCTTC. Protein: CASSLPLGREGDEQFF.

The rearrangement links TRBV5-1 to TRBJ1-1, with 10 bases that match TRBD1. The length of the CDR3 is 16 residues. Germline CDR1 and CDR2: SGHRS and YFSETQ. Trimming took 4 bases from V and 2 from J; bases not matched to a gene: 8. The CDR3 loop is CASSATGTGVNTEAFF. For the CDR3, the DNA is TGCGCCAGCAGCGCCACCGGGACAGGGGTTAACACTGAAGCTTTCTTT.

Notes on this clonotype: Mismatch with germline at one junction end may stem from a read error. The V gene is TRBV14, the J gene TRBJ2-3; D ambiguous. The CDR3 is 14 residues long. From germline, CDR1 is SGHDN and CDR2 FVKESK. CDR3 DNA sequence: TGTGCCAGCAGGGGGAATACACAAACAGAGACGCAGTATTTT. It codes for CASRGNTQTETQYF.

The DNA for the CDR3 is TGTGCCAGCAGCGACGACAGGTTATTATACGAGCAGTACTTC. Translated, it gives CASSDDRLLYEQYF. The J gene is TRBJ2-4, the V gene TRBV5-5; weak D call: TRBD1 (6 bases). The tail of the sequence fits TRBJ2-7 better, so the J call may be wrong. Germline V gene data show CDR1 as SGHKS and CDR2 as YYEKEE (reference sequence). The CDR3 contains 14 residues.

The gene calls are TRBV7-8 and TRBJ1-4, with 8 bases identical to TRBD1. The CDR3 contains 14 residues. The V and J ends lost 5 bases and 6 bases, in that order; junction bases with no gene match: 5. Germline lookup yields CDR1 SGHVS and CDR2 FQNEAQ. The CDR3 DNA follows: TGTGCCAGCAGCCACAAGGACAGGGATGAAAAACTGTTTTTT. Translation gives CASSHKDRDEKLFF.

V gene TRBV29-1 combines with J gene TRBJ1-1, with D possibly being TRBD1 (6 bases). Germline CDR1 is SQVTM and CDR2 is ANQGSEA. The CDR3 covers 13 residues. The V end was cut by 6 bases, the J end by 2 bases, with 13 bases between. The CDR3 nucleotides are TGCAGCGTGACGACAGGATCAAACACTGAAGCTTTCTTT. Its protein is CSVTTGSNTEAFF.

This chain connects TRBV4-1 to TRBJ1-1; TRBD1 agrees at 9 bases. There are 20 residues in the CDR3. Germline CDR1 is MGHRA and CDR2 is YSYEKL. J lost 3 bases, V lost 3 bases, and 20 bases had no gene match. Here the CDR3 reads CASSQLTGTGSPNLYTEAFF. The CDR3 DNA reads TGCGCCAGCAGCCAGTTAACCGGGACAGGGTCCCCGAACCTTTACACTGAAGCTTTCTTT.

The chain combines TRBV7-2 with TRBJ2-1, with D uncertain. Trimming removed 7 bases at V and 0 bases at J, with 10 bases between. In germline, CDR1 is SGHTA, CDR2 FQGNSA. This CDR3 contains 14 residues. The CDR3 region has the DNA TGTGCCAGCACAAGCACGGGCTCCTACAATGAGCAGTTCTTC. Encoded protein: CASTSTGSYNEQFF. Supplemented by reference TRBV7-2 and TRBJ2-1, the full variable domain reads GAGVSQSPSNKVTEKGKDVELRCDPISGHTALYWYRQSLGQGLEFLIYFQGNSAPDKSGLPSDRFSAERTGGSVSTLTIQRTQQEDSAVYLCASTSTGSYNEQFFGPGTRLTVL.

The V gene is TRBV7-9, the J gene TRBJ1-1; D perhaps matches TRBD1 (6 bases). V gave up 4 bases and J gave up 4 bases, with 16 bases separating them. Germline CDR1 reads SEHNR; CDR2 reads FQNEAQ (reference sequence). This CDR3 comprises 15 residues. The CDR3 nucleotides are TGTGCCAGCAGCTCCAGGGGAGGTCAGAGCACTGAAGCTTTCTTT. This sequence encodes CASSSRGGQSTEAFF.

This rearrangement joins TRBV6-5 to TRBJ1-2, with 7 bases aligning to TRBD1. The CDR3 is made up of 15 amino acids. V trimming: 2 bases; J trimming: 5 bases; junction bases outside the gene matches: 8. Germline V CDR1 and CDR2: MNHEY, SVGAGI. The CDR3 DNA sequence: TGTGCCAGCAGTTACCGAACGACAGGGAGATATGGCTACACCTTC. It encodes CASSYRTTGRYGYTF.

This clonotype was observed a handful of times. The chain has TRBV4-1 and TRBJ2-1; D not resolved. The CDR3 totals 15 residues. Germline loops: CDR1 MGHRA, CDR2 YSYEKL. The V end lost 2 bases, the J end lost 0 bases, and 8 bases lay between the germline ends. CDR3 nucleotides: TGCGCCAGCAGCCAATATGTTAGCTCCTACAATGAGCAGTTCTTC. Translating it yields CASSQYVSSYNEQFF.

The rearrangement joins TRBV20-1 to TRBJ2-5; tentative D call: TRBD1 (5 bases). The germline V gene encodes CDR1 DFQATT and CDR2 SNEGSKA (reference sequence). V lost 7 bases, J lost 11 bases, and 23 bases lay in between. The CDR3 is made up of 13 amino acids. In DNA, the CDR3 is TGCAGTGATCAGGGTTCAGGTCTCAATGAGCAGTACTTC. This translates into CSDQGSGLNEQYF.

This clonotype appeared once. The rearrangement links TRBV4-3 to TRBJ1-5; D is unclear. The V end lost 1 base, the J end lost 4 bases, and 8 bases lay between the germline ends. The CDR3 runs to 14 residues. Germline V gives CDR1 LGHNA, CDR2 YSLEER. The CDR3 DNA reads TGCGCCAGCAGCCAAGGAAGTGTAAATCAGCCCCAGCATTTT. Translated: CASSQGSVNQPQHF.

The V and J genes are TRBV30 and TRBJ2-4; TRBD1 or TRBD2 may be the D gene (5 bases each). Germline assignment: CDR1 GTSNPN and CDR2 SVGIG (reference sequence). CDR3 length equals 12 residues. V lost 5 bases, J lost 0 bases, and 5 bases lay in between. CDR3 in amino acids: CAWGTAKNIQYF. CDR3 in DNA: TGTGCCTGGGGGACAGCCAAAAACATTCAGTACTTC.